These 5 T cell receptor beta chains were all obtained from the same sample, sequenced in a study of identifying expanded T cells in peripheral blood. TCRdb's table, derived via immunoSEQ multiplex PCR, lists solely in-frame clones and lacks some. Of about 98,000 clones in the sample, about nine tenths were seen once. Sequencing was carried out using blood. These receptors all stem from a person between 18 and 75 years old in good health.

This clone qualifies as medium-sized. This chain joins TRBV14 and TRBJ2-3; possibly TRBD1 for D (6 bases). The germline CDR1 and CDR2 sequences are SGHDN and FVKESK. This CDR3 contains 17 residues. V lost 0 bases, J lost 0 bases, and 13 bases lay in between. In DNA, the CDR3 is TGTGCCAGCAGCCAAGACCCAGGGGCCTCTAGCACAGATACGCAGTATTTT. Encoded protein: CASSQDPGASSTDTQYF. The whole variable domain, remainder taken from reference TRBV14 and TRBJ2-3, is EAGVTQFPSHSVIEKGQTVTLRCDPISGHDNLYWYRRVMGKEIKFLLHFVKESKQDESGMPNNRFLAERTGGTYSTLKVQPAELEDSGVYFCASSQDPGASSTDTQYFGPGTRLTVL.

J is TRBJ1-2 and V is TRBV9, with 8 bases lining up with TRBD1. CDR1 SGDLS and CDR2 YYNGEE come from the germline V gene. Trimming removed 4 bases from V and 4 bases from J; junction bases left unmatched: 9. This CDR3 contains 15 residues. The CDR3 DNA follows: TGTGCCAGCAGCCCCCGTGCAGGGGGCGTCTATGGCTACACCTTC. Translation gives CASSPRAGGVYGYTF.

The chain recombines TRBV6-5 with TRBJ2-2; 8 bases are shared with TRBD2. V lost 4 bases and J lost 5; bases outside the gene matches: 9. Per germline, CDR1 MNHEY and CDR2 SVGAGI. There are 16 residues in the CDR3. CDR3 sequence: CASSSYKRGRTGELFF. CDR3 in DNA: TGTGCCAGCAGTTCCTACAAGCGGGGGCGGACCGGGGAGCTGTTTTTT.

CDR3 DNA: TGTGCCATCAGTGATCCGCCCGCCTACGAGCAGTACTTC. Amino acids: CAISDPPAYEQYF. The J gene is TRBJ2-5, the V gene TRBV10-3; D gene ambiguous. The J call could be wrong; TRBJ2-7 is a better fit for the DNA end. This CDR3 is 13 amino acids long. CDR1 is ENHRY and CDR2 is SYGVKD in the germline V gene.

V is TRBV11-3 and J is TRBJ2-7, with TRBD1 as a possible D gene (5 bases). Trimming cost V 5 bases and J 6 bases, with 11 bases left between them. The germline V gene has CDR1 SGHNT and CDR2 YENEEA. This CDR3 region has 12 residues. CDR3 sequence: CASSKTVTEQYF. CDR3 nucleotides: TGTGCCAGCAGCAAGACAGTCACCGAGCAGTACTTC.